Shown below are 23 T cell receptor beta chains from a single sample sequenced in a study of T cells in Graves' hyperthyroidism and ophthalmopathy. Amplified TCR beta CDR3 regions derived from RNA transcripts. HTBI primers were the set used in a first-round RT-PCR of the TCR CDR3. TCRdb re-analysed the multiplex PCR reads in MiXCR, keeping a single row per CDR3 protein. The sample consists of a few hundred thousand distinct CDR3 sequences, around 14% of them appearing once. Material: blood. Every receptor here comes from a woman under 30 with Graves' hyperthyroidism.

This clonotype was seen repeatedly, ten times or more. The gene calls are TRBV5-1 and TRBJ2-3; 12 positions agree with TRBD2. The V segment lost 4 bases and the J segment 4 bases; nucleotides outside the gene matches: 7. CDR1 and CDR2 (germline): SGHRS, YFSETQ. This CDR3 is built from 16 residues. The CDR3 DNA is TGCGCCAGCAGCGCCTCACTAGCGGGAGGCGCAGATACGCAGTATTTT. Translating it yields CASSASLAGGADTQYF.

Ten or more counts support this clonotype. V is TRBV6-5 and J is TRBJ1-5; 9 nucleotides line up with TRBD1. Trimming cost V 5 bases and J 2 bases; bases outside gene matches: 4. Per the germline V gene, CDR1 is MNHEY and CDR2 is SVGAGI. This CDR3 comprises 15 residues. This CDR3 is CASSTRTGGNQPQHF. The DNA of the CDR3 is TGTGCCAGCAGTACTCGGACAGGGGGCAATCAGCCCCAGCATTTT.

This clonotype was seen repeatedly, ten times or more. This chain links TRBV7-8 with TRBJ1-1, with a tentative D call TRBD1 (5 bases). V gave up 3 bases and J gave up 4 bases, with 18 bases separating them. Germline V gene lookup returns CDR1 SGHVS and CDR2 FQNEAQ. The CDR3 sequence is 16 residues long. The CDR3 protein is CASSLVDRQGGTEAFF. The CDR3 coding sequence is TGTGCCAGCAGCTTGGTGGACCGGCAGGGAGGCACTGAAGCTTTCTTT. The full variable domain, completed using reference TRBV7-8 and TRBJ1-1, is GAGVSQSPRYKVAKRGQDVALRCDPISGHVSLFWYQQALGQGPEFLTYFQNEAQLDKSGLPSDRFFAERPEGSVSTLKIQRTQQEDSAVYLCASSLVDRQGGTEAFFGQGTRLTVV.

This clonotype has a handful of counts. The junction differs from germline at one of its ends, possibly a read error. This chain uses TRBV12-3 or TRBV12-4 with TRBJ1-5; 9 bases match TRBD1. The CDR3 spans 15 residues. In nucleotides, the CDR3 is TGTTCCAGCCGCCGGACAGGGGATAGCAATCAGCCCCAGCATTTT. Protein sequence: CSSRRTGDSNQPQHF.

The CDR3, as DNA: TGTGCCGCAATGAAATCGGCAGCAGGAAGCACTGAAGCTTTCTTT. This encodes CAAMKSAAGSTEAFF. The chain employs TRBV19 and TRBJ1-1; D is undetermined. V was cut by 11 bases and J by 4 bases, with 23 bases left in between. Germline assignment: CDR1 LNHDA and CDR2 SQIVND (reference sequence). The CDR3 has 15 residues. The entire variable domain, with the rest obtained from reference TRBV19 and TRBJ1-1, is as follows: DGGITQSPKYLFRKEGQNVTLSCEQNLNHDAMYWYRQDPGQGLRLIYYSQIVNDFQKGDIAEGYSVSREKKESFPLTVTSAQKNPTAFYLCAAMKSAAGSTEAFFGQGTRLTVV.

On this clonotype itself: One end of the junction does not line up with germline, which may come from a read error. This chain connects TRBV29-1 to TRBJ1-4, with TRBD1 matching 7 bases. This CDR3 comprises 15 residues. Germline loops: CDR1 SQVTM, CDR2 ANQGSEA. The DNA of the CDR3 is TGCAGCGTTGAGGCCCTGGGACAGATTAATGAAGAACTGTTTTTT. This encodes CSVEALGQINEELFF.

At least ten counts were recorded for this clonotype. The chain links TRBV12-3 or TRBV12-4 to TRBJ1-2; D remains ambiguous. The CDR3 covers 14 residues. V lost 3 bases and J 0 bases, leaving 8 bases between the germline ends. The CDR3 region has the DNA TGTGCCAGCAGTTTGGAGGGCCCTAACTATGGCTACACCTTC. Translation: CASSLEGPNYGYTF.

The chain combines TRBV28 with TRBJ2-7; D call uncertain. The CDR3 totals 16 residues. Per germline, CDR1 MDHEN and CDR2 SYDVKM. The V end lost 2 bases, the J end lost 2 bases, and 16 bases lay between the germline ends. In DNA form, the CDR3 reads TGTGCCAGCAGTTTAGATACGGGCAGGACCCCCTACGAGCAGTACTTC. Its protein product is CASSLDTGRTPYEQYF. Together with reference TRBV28 and TRBJ2-7, the CDR3 gives the full variable domain: DVKVTQSSRYLVKRTGEKVFLECVQDMDHENMFWYRQDPGLGLRLIYFSYDVKMKEKGDIPEGYSVSREKKERFSLILESASTNQTSMYLCASSLDTGRTPYEQYFGPGTRLTVT.

This clonotype was observed a handful of times. The CDR3 region is CASSFGGLAELYNEQFF. In DNA form, the CDR3 reads TGTGCCAGCAGCTTCGGCGGCCTAGCGGAGCTCTACAATGAGCAGTTCTTC. This chain uses TRBV11-2 with TRBJ2-1, with 7 bases fitting TRBD2. With 3 bases clipped from V and 3 bases from J, the junction kept 11 bases outside the gene matches. The CDR3 has 17 amino acids. Per the germline V gene, CDR1 is SGHAT and CDR2 is FQNNGV.

This chain links TRBV19 with TRBJ1-2; unclear D gene. Deletions cut 5 bases from V and 5 bases from J, with 12 bases between. CDR1 is LNHDA, CDR2 SQIVND, per germline (reference sequence). The CDR3 has 13 amino acids. This CDR3 is CASSLPGSYGYTF. The CDR3 DNA is TGTGCCAGTAGTCTACCCGGGTCATATGGCTACACCTTC.

This clonotype came up many times. The chain recombines TRBV25-1 with TRBJ1-2; 7 bases align to TRBD1. This CDR3 has 17 residues. Germline loops: CDR1 MGHDK, CDR2 SYGVNS. Trimming at V came to 4 bases and at J to 2 bases, leaving 13 bases not matched to a gene. This CDR3 is CASSVGGADRSNYGYTF. The CDR3 nucleotides read TGTGCCAGCAGTGTAGGCGGGGCGGACAGGTCCAACTATGGCTACACCTTC.

This clonotype was seen a handful of times. The rearrangement uses TRBV4-2 and TRBJ2-3; perhaps D is TRBD1 or TRBD2 (6 bases each). The CDR3 length is 17 residues. The V gene's germline CDR1 is LGHNA and CDR2 YNFKEQ. V lost 4 bases and J 4 bases, leaving 21 bases between the germline ends. CDR3 nucleotides: TGTGCCAGCAGCCGAGAAGTAGGGGGGACTGGGGCAGATACGCAGTATTTT. It encodes CASSREVGGTGADTQYF.

With regard to this clonotype: The CDR3 carries no conserved terminal phenylalanine or tryptophan, so it likely arises from a read error. V is TRBV7-8 and J is TRBJ2-1; D is uncertain. The CDR3 has 11 amino acids. Trimming took 5 bases from V and 4 from J, leaving 3 bases between them. Germline CDR1 and CDR2: SGHVS and FQNEAQ. CDR3 in amino acids: CASSEYNEQFS. In nucleotides, the CDR3 is TGTGCCAGCAGCGAGTACAATGAGCAGTTCTCC.

The table lists this clonotype with a few counts. The chain couples TRBV19 to TRBJ2-1, with a possible D match to TRBD2 (5 bases). The CDR3 has 15 amino acids. V shed 4 bases and J shed 1 base, with 11 bases lying between them. Germline V lookup: CDR1 LNHDA, CDR2 SQIVND (reference sequence). The CDR3 loop reads CASSNPERSYNEQFF. Written as DNA, the CDR3 is TGTGCCAGTAGTAACCCCGAGCGGTCCTACAATGAGCAGTTCTTC.

The chain combines TRBV11-2 with TRBJ2-7; 7 nucleotides line up with TRBD1. V was clipped by 5 bases and J by 3 bases; unmatched bases: 7. In germline, CDR1 is SGHAT, CDR2 FQNNGV. The CDR3 has 14 amino acids. The CDR3 DNA follows: TGTGCCAGCAGCCTCACCACAGGGGACTACGAGCAGTACTTC. As protein: CASSLTTGDYEQYF.

Ten or more counts support this clonotype. This chain connects TRBV6-1 to TRBJ1-3; a weak D match, TRBD1 (5 bases). V was trimmed by 6 bases and J by 1 base, leaving 16 bases between them. The CDR3 is 16 residues long. Germline loops: CDR1 MNHNS, CDR2 SASEGT. The CDR3 here is CASRDRGVISGNTIYF. CDR3 coding DNA: TGTGCCAGCAGGGACCGGGGGGTTATTTCTGGAAACACCATATATTTT.

There are many counts of this clonotype. This chain connects TRBV12-3 or TRBV12-4 to TRBJ2-7; D might be TRBD2 (5 bases). The CDR3 totals 14 residues. Between the trimmed V and J ends, which lost 5 bases and 0 bases, there was a span of 11 bases. The CDR3 protein is CASSPSTSSYEQYV. CDR3 in DNA: TGTGCCAGCAGTCCTTCTACTAGCTCCTACGAGCAGTACGTC.

There are many counts of this clonotype. The chain recombines TRBV19 with TRBJ2-3; 8 bases line up with TRBD1. V lost 7 bases and J lost 4; bases outside the gene matches: 7. The CDR3 runs 14 residues. Germline lookup yields CDR1 LNHDA and CDR2 SQIVND (reference sequence). The CDR3 DNA follows: TGTGCCAGTAACGCGGACAGGGAAGCAGATACGCAGTATTTT. This translates into CASNADREADTQYF. Full variable domain (remainder filled in from reference TRBV19 and TRBJ2-3): DGGITQSPKYLFRKEGQNVTLSCEQNLNHDAMYWYRQDPGQGLRLIYYSQIVNDFQKGDIAEGYSVSREKKESFPLTVTSAQKNPTAFYLCASNADREADTQYFGPGTRLTVL.

The sample holds a few counts of this clonotype. V and J are TRBV15 and TRBJ2-2; TRBD2 matches at 7 bases. Germline V gene lookup returns CDR1 LNHNV and CDR2 YYDKDF (reference sequence). V lost 0 bases, J lost 1 base, and 8 bases stayed unmatched. The CDR3 totals 18 residues. CDR3 sequence: CATSRDHPASGNTGELFF. In DNA, the CDR3 is TGTGCCACCAGCAGAGATCATCCGGCTAGCGGGAACACCGGGGAGCTGTTTTTT.

This clonotype was seen only a few times. The chain has TRBV6-2 or TRBV6-3 and TRBJ2-1, with D perhaps being TRBD1 or TRBD2 (5 bases each). CDR3 size: 16 residues. V was pared by 0 bases and J by 4 bases, with 13 bases between. The V gene's germline CDR1 is MNHEY and CDR2 SVGEGT. The CDR3 sequence is CASSYSFMGVYNEQFF. The CDR3 DNA sequence: TGTGCCAGCAGTTACTCCTTCATGGGGGTTTACAATGAGCAGTTCTTC.

To note about this clonotype: An end of the junction does not agree with germline; a read error may underlie this. This chain uses TRBV12-3 or TRBV12-4 with TRBJ1-2; tentatively, D is TRBD1 (6 bases). The CDR3 length is 13 residues. CDR3 in amino acids: CASSLSTGRGYAF. CDR3 sequence (DNA): TGTGCCAGCAGTTTAAGCACAGGGCGAGGCTACGCCTTC.

This clonotype was observed a few times. The CDR3 loop reads CASMGGYEQYF. The CDR3 DNA reads as TGCGCCAGCATGGGGGGCTACGAGCAGTACTTC. The chain is built from TRBV10-2 and TRBJ2-7, with D perhaps TRBD2 (6 bases). The CDR3 contains 11 residues. Looked up from germline, CDR1 is WSHSY and CDR2 is SAAADI. Trimming cost V 7 bases and J 3 bases, with 7 bases left between them.

The sample holds many counts of this clonotype. The chain joins TRBV20-1 to TRBJ2-1, with D maybe TRBD1 (5 bases). Deletions cut 5 bases from V and 7 bases from J, with 15 bases between. CDR3 length equals 13 residues. Germline CDR1 and CDR2: DFQATT and SNEGSKA (reference sequence). In DNA form, the CDR3 reads TGCAGTGCTTTTCCCCATTCAGGGAATGAGCAGTTCTTC. This gives the protein CSAFPHSGNEQFF.